This TCR delta chain was obtained from a study of gamma-delta chains in newborns, infants, children. Looking at the study overall: Polyclonal expansion of innate γδ T cells after birth follows microbial exposure.

TCRdb reprocessed the reads using CATT. Here the sample spans 5,100 or so delta-chain clones, 2.7% being singletons. V trimming: 0 bases; J trimming: 0 bases; junction bases outside the gene matches: 7. CDR1 and CDR2 (germline): GEAIGNYY, EKD. The CDR3 is made up of 19 amino acids. This clone was observed a few times. The chain is built from TRDV2 and TRDJ3; 7 nucleotides match TRDD3. This sequence originates from a child who was a newborn, infant or young child, either healthy, febrile or measles-vaccinated (not recorded which). The sequenced material came from blood. The CDR3 DNA is TGTGCCTGTGACACCGCTCGGGGGATGCCCTCCTGGGACACCCGACAGATGTTTTTC. It encodes CACDTARGMPSWDTRQMFF.